Listed here are 24 T cell receptor beta chains from one sample, sequenced in a study of somatic mutations in cytotoxic T cells in rheumatoid arthritis. Sequencing was performed with immunoSEQ multiplex PCR; in TCRdb, only in-frame clones are kept and a portion is missing. This table holds more than 20,000 clones, 80% to 90% found once. Sequencing was performed on CD8+ T cells sorted from blood. The receptors were gathered from an adult with rheumatoid arthritis.

The chain couples TRBV12-5 to TRBJ2-3; perhaps D is TRBD1 or TRBD2 (6 bases each). V was clipped by 2 bases and J by 2 bases, with 20 bases between them. There are 18 residues in the CDR3. Germline values: CDR1 LGHNT, CDR2 FRNRAP. The CDR3 region has the DNA TGTGCTAGTGGTTTGTCCGAGGGGGTCTGGAGGGTCACAGATACGCAGTATTTT. Amino acids: CASGLSEGVWRVTDTQYF.

The V gene is TRBV4-3, the J gene TRBJ2-4; no clear D gene. The V gene's germline CDR1 is LGHNA and CDR2 YSLEER. The V and J ends lost 0 bases and 8 bases respectively, with 17 bases between them. The CDR3 is 16 residues long. CDR3 sequence reads: CASSQDDNRAGDIQYF. In nucleotides, the CDR3 is TGCGCCAGCAGCCAAGACGATAATAGGGCTGGGGACATTCAGTACTTC.

The chain carries TRBV4-1 and TRBJ1-2; D is perhaps TRBD1 (6 bases). The V gene's germline CDR1 is MGHRA and CDR2 YSYEKL. The V end lost 3 bases, the J end lost 8 bases, and 19 bases lay between the germline ends. CDR3 size: 15 residues. The CDR3 loop reads CASSQATGALWGYTF. The DNA of the CDR3 is TGCGCCAGCAGCCAGGCGACAGGAGCATTGTGGGGCTACACCTTC.

This sequence joins TRBV7-2 and TRBJ1-2, with TRBD1 matching over 8 bases. Germline lookup yields CDR1 SGHTA and CDR2 FQGNSA. This CDR3 has 14 residues. The J segment lost 8 bases and the V segment lost 5 bases, leaving 10 bases of the junction unmatched. In DNA form, the CDR3 reads TGTGCCAGCAGCGCGCGGGACAGGCCCGTCGGCTACACCTTC. Translation gives CASSARDRPVGYTF. Supplemented by reference TRBV7-2 and TRBJ1-2, the full variable domain reads GAGVSQSPSNKVTEKGKDVELRCDPISGHTALYWYRQSLGQGLEFLIYFQGNSAPDKSGLPSDRFSAERTGGSVSTLTIQRTQQEDSAVYLCASSARDRPVGYTFGSGTRLTVV.

V is TRBV5-5 and J is TRBJ2-7; D is perhaps TRBD2 (6 bases). The germline V gene has CDR1 SGHKS and CDR2 YYEKEE (reference sequence). The CDR3 is 15 amino acids. Trimming removed 0 bases from V and 7 bases from J, with 17 bases in between. CDR3 coding DNA: TGTGCCAGCAGCTTGGGTTCTCGGCAGGGAGGAGAGCAGTACTTC. Its translation: CASSLGSRQGGEQYF.

Only a few counts were recorded for this clone. The chain couples TRBV27 to TRBJ1-5, with D perhaps TRBD1 (5 bases). The V end was cut by 2 bases, the J end by 4 bases, with 12 bases between. The CDR3 is 15 amino acids. In germline, CDR1 is MNHEY, CDR2 SMNVEV (reference sequence). DNA for the CDR3: TGTGCCAGCAGTTTAACTCGGGGCCCGAATCAGCCCCAGCATTTT. It specifies CASSLTRGPNQPQHF.

This chain joins TRBV5-8 and TRBJ1-4; D is undetermined. Germline CDR1 reads SGHTS; CDR2 reads YDEGEE. This CDR3 comprises 15 residues. V was shortened by 4 bases and J by 8 bases, with 18 bases between the two germline ends. The CDR3 coding sequence is TGTGCCAGCAGCCCCATGTGGACGGTGACGGAAAAACTGTTTTTT. The encoded protein is CASSPMWTVTEKLFF.

The V gene is TRBV18, the J gene TRBJ2-7; a weak D match, TRBD1 (6 bases). The CDR3 totals 14 residues. Germline CDR1 is KGHSH and CDR2 is LQKENI. Trimming took off 2 bases at V and 3 bases at J, with 11 bases between the two ends. CDR3 in amino acids: CASSPGRGGYEQYF. The DNA of the CDR3 is TGTGCCAGCTCACCAGGGAGAGGGGGCTACGAGCAGTACTTC.

In this sample, this clone turned up once. The chain combines TRBV27 with TRBJ2-7; possibly TRBD1 for D (6 bases). V lost 3 bases, J lost 9 bases, and 18 bases lay in between. The CDR3 consists of 14 residues. Germline assignment: CDR1 MNHEY and CDR2 SMNVEV (reference sequence). For the CDR3, the DNA is TGTGCCAGCAGTTTGGGGGCAGCTTACGATGGGCAGTACTTC. It is translated as CASSLGAAYDGQYF.

This clone was recorded a few times. The chain employs TRBV6-5 and TRBJ1-6; no clear D. Germline values: CDR1 MNHEY, CDR2 SVGAGI. The CDR3 has 13 residues. V gave up 5 bases and J gave up 9 bases, with 11 bases separating them. The CDR3 DNA follows: TGTGCCAGCAGTGACACCGAGGGTTCACCCCTCCACTTT. This encodes CASSDTEGSPLHF.

This rearrangement joins TRBV19 to TRBJ2-5; tentative D call: TRBD2 (6 bases). V was trimmed by 2 bases and J by 0 bases, leaving 7 bases between them. There are 14 residues in the CDR3. Germline V gives CDR1 LNHDA, CDR2 SQIVND (reference sequence). The CDR3 DNA reads as TGTGCCAGTAGTATAACGGGGGACCAAGAGACCCAGTACTTC. It encodes CASSITGDQETQYF.

The chain is built from TRBV4-3 and TRBJ1-1, with D possibly TRBD1 on 6 matching bases. The CDR3 is made up of 17 amino acids. V was pared by 4 bases and J by 3 bases, with 21 bases between. Per the germline V gene, CDR1 is LGHNA and CDR2 is YSLEER. The CDR3 spells CASSPLGRGGGDTEAFF. In nucleotides, the CDR3 is TGCGCCAGCAGCCCACTGGGCAGGGGCGGGGGGGACACTGAAGCTTTCTTT.

The gene calls are TRBV4-1 and TRBJ2-7, with D possibly being TRBD1 (6 bases). Trimming shortened V by 0 bases and J by 3 bases, and 15 bases separated the two germline ends. The CDR3 totals 16 residues. Germline CDR1 and CDR2: MGHRA and YSYEKL. The DNA for the CDR3 is TGCGCCAGCAGCCAAGATCTCTGGGGGCAATACTACGAGCAGTACTTC. It yields the protein CASSQDLWGQYYEQYF.

This clone was detected a few times. The chain combines TRBV18 with TRBJ1-1; 8 bases match TRBD1. Germline-derived CDR1 and CDR2 are KGHSH and LQKENI. This CDR3 is 21 amino acids long. V was clipped by 2 bases and J by 0 bases; unmatched bases: 20. As DNA, the CDR3 is TGTGCCAGCTCACCAGCAGGGGGCGAGAGCTGGCGCCGAATTCTGAACACTGAAGCTTTCTTT. Translation gives CASSPAGGESWRRILNTEAFF.

This clone was detected once. The chain is built from TRBV28 and TRBJ1-1; tentative D call: TRBD1 (5 bases). Trimming pared 3 bases from V and 2 bases from J, leaving 10 bases between. CDR1 is MDHEN, CDR2 SYDVKM, per germline. The CDR3 spans 14 residues. As DNA, the CDR3 is TGTGCCAGCAGTTTCCCGGGGGAAAACACTGAAGCTTTCTTT. Its translation is CASSFPGENTEAFF. Supplemented by reference TRBV28 and TRBJ1-1, the full variable domain reads DVKVTQSSRYLVKRTGEKVFLECVQDMDHENMFWYRQDPGLGLRLIYFSYDVKMKEKGDIPEGYSVSREKKERFSLILESASTNQTSMYLCASSFPGENTEAFFGQGTRLTVV.

Concerning this clone itself: No DNA is shown, since the ends of the CDR3 on it are uncertain; the CDR3 is the one TCRdb lists. The genes are TRBV4-2 and TRBJ2-5; TRBD2, the D gene given by the table, was not confirmed from the DNA. Including both end residues, the CDR3 is 15 amino acids long. Germline CDR1 is LGHNA and CDR2 is YNFKEQ. The CDR3 here is CASSQDFGEGETQYF.

This chain links TRBV7-9 with TRBJ2-1; 7 nucleotides align to TRBD2. Germline V gives CDR1 SEHNR, CDR2 FQNEAQ (reference sequence). This CDR3 has 16 amino acids. V trimming: 5 bases; J trimming: 6 bases; junction bases outside the gene matches: 13. CDR3 protein: CASSPPSAGVINEQFF. The CDR3 DNA is TGTGCCAGCAGCCCCCCCTCTGCGGGGGTTATCAATGAGCAGTTCTTC.

This clone appeared a few times. CDR3 sequence: CASSLGAGGYTNTEAFF. Written as DNA, the CDR3 is TGCGCCAGCAGCTTGGGGGCAGGGGGTTATACGAACACTGAAGCTTTCTTT. The chain couples TRBV5-1 to TRBJ1-1; 7 bases match TRBD1. CDR1 SGHRS and CDR2 YFSETQ come from the germline V gene. The CDR3 covers 17 residues. The V gene end was trimmed by 0 bases and the J gene end by 1 base; junction bases not matched to a gene: 9.

This chain joins TRBV4-1 and TRBJ2-3; a weak D match, TRBD2 (6 bases). V was cut by 3 bases and J by 4 bases, with 17 bases left in between. Germline assignment: CDR1 MGHRA and CDR2 YSYEKL. This CDR3 is 16 amino acids long. CDR3 in DNA: TGCGCCAGCAGCCAGTACTGGCGGGGTCTCGCAGATACGCAGTATTTT. It codes for CASSQYWRGLADTQYF.

The chain employs TRBV7-2 and TRBJ2-6; maybe TRBD1 (6 bases). Trimming stripped 6 bases from V and 2 bases from J, with 14 bases between. The CDR3 covers 16 residues. Germline assignment: CDR1 SGHTA and CDR2 FQGNSA. CDR3 protein: CASSDTGLAGANVLTF. CDR3 coding DNA: TGTGCCAGCAGTGATACAGGGTTAGCTGGGGCCAACGTCCTGACTTTC.

The chain combines TRBV7-9 with TRBJ1-5; TRBD1 matches at 12 bases. Per germline, CDR1 SEHNR and CDR2 FQNEAQ (reference sequence). The CDR3 runs to 16 residues. Losses at the gene ends were 1 base for V and 5 bases for J; bases not matched to a gene: 3. CDR3 sequence (DNA): TGTGCCAGCAGCTTAGGAGGGACAGGGGGCGATCAGCCCCAGCATTTT. Encoded protein: CASSLGGTGGDQPQHF.

V and J are TRBV15 and TRBJ2-5; D remains unclear. Trimming left V 0 bases short and J 4 bases short, with 0 bases between. Germline V lookup: CDR1 LNHNV, CDR2 YYDKDF (reference sequence). CDR3 size: 11 residues. In DNA, the CDR3 is TGTGCCACCAGCAGAGAAGAGACCCAGTACTTC. It specifies CATSREETQYF.

V gene TRBV29-1 combines with J gene TRBJ2-5; maybe TRBD1 (5 bases). V lost 1 base and J lost 0, with 12 bases in between. The germline gives CDR1 SQVTM, CDR2 ANQGSEA. This CDR3 has 15 amino acids. The CDR3: CSVEGYGAYQETQYF. CDR3 coding DNA: TGCAGCGTTGAAGGTTATGGGGCGTACCAAGAGACCCAGTACTTC.

In its sample, this clone was seen a few times. The rearrangement links TRBV7-9 to TRBJ1-2; D is undetermined. Germline V gene data show CDR1 as SEHNR and CDR2 as FQNEAQ (reference sequence). V lost 0 bases and J 1 base, leaving 9 bases between the germline ends. The CDR3 extends over 15 amino acids. The CDR3, as DNA: TGTGCCAGCAGCTTAGCAGCGGGTGTTAACTATGGCTACACCTTC. Protein: CASSLAAGVNYGYTF.